This entry lists 26 T cell receptor beta chains sequenced from one sample in a study of T cells in Graves' hyperthyroidism and ophthalmopathy. Amplification of TCR beta CDR3 regions was performed using RNA transcripts as template. First-round RT-PCR of the TCR CDR3 relied on the HTBI primer set. From the multiplex PCR reads, TCRdb called clonotypes with MiXCR, one entry per CDR3 protein. Of around 580,000 distinct CDR3 sequences listed, around 46% are singletons. Sequenced input: peripheral blood or thyroid tissue (not recorded which). Receptors were obtained from a young woman with Graves' hyperthyroidism.

Ten or more counts support this clonotype. V usage is TRBV11-2 and J usage is TRBJ1-1; D remains ambiguous. From germline, CDR1 is SGHAT and CDR2 FQNNGV. The germline V and J ends were trimmed by 1 base and 1 base, with 7 bases remaining between them. This CDR3 region has 14 residues. CDR3 region: CASSLGQSNTEAFF. The CDR3 bases are TGTGCCAGCAGCTTAGGGCAGTCGAACACTGAAGCTTTCTTT. The whole variable domain, filled in from reference TRBV11-2 and TRBJ1-1, reads EAGVAQSPRYKIIEKRQSVAFWCNPISGHATLYWYQQILGQGPKLLIQFQNNGVVDDSQLPKDRFSAERLKGVDSTLKIQPAKLEDSAVYLCASSLGQSNTEAFFGQGTRLTVV.

This clonotype was observed many times. The CDR3 protein is CASSLDAAEAFF. The CDR3 DNA sequence: TGCGCCAGCAGCTTGGACGCCGCTGAAGCTTTCTTT. The J gene is TRBJ1-1, the V gene TRBV5-1; D remains ambiguous. Trimming left V 0 bases short and J 6 bases short, with 6 bases between. CDR1 and CDR2 (germline): SGHRS, YFSETQ. The CDR3 is 12 amino acids. The full variable domain, with the rest looked up from reference TRBV5-1 and TRBJ1-1, is KAGVTQTPRYLIKTRGQQVTLSCSPISGHRSVSWYQQTPGQGLQFLFEYFSETQRNKGNFPGRFSGRQFSNSRSEMNVSTLELGDSALYLCASSLDAAEAFFGQGTRLTVV.

On this clonotype: A much larger clone is a single base away; this may be a read error. The rearrangement joins TRBV13 to TRBJ1-1, with D uncertain. Germline V gene sequence: CDR1 PRHDT, CDR2 FYEKMQ (reference sequence). The CDR3 consists of 14 residues. The CDR3, as DNA: TGTGCCAGCAACCCGGGCCTGGCCAGAACTGAATCTTTCTTT. This translates into CASNPGLARTESFF.

Ten or more counts support this clonotype. The chain is built from TRBV2 and TRBJ2-7; TRBD2 aligns across 10 bases. Germline V gene sequence: CDR1 SNHLY, CDR2 FYNNEI. V lost 6 bases to trimming and J lost 4 bases; unmatched junction nucleotides: 9. This CDR3 contains 15 residues. The CDR3 sequence: CASSQSHSGRYEQYF. DNA of the CDR3: TGTGCCAGCAGCCAAAGTCATAGCGGGAGGTACGAGCAGTACTTC.

The chain carries TRBV13 and TRBJ2-2; TRBD2 agrees at 15 bases. The CDR3 runs to 15 residues. J lost 9 bases, V lost 5 bases, and 4 bases had no gene match. The germline CDR1 and CDR2 sequences are PRHDT and FYEKMQ (reference sequence). Written as DNA, the CDR3 is TGTGCCAGCAGCCAAGGGACTAGCGGGAGGAGGGAGCTGTTTTTT. It translates to CASSQGTSGRRELFF.

The rearrangement uses TRBV29-1 and TRBJ2-2; unclear D gene. CDR3 length: 14 residues. The germline gives CDR1 SQVTM, CDR2 ANQGSEA. Trimming left V 8 bases short and J 6 bases short, with 19 bases between. CDR3 in DNA: TGCAGCCTCGACCCGAACAGAATTCCCGGGGAGCTGTTTTTT. Amino acids: CSLDPNRIPGELFF.

A word on this clonotype: It is unclear where the CDR3 begins or ends on the DNA, so no DNA is shown, and the CDR3 is as TCRdb lists it. V gene TRBV7-3 combines with J gene TRBJ2-7; no check of the table's D call, TRBD2, against the DNA was made. From its first to its last residue, the CDR3 has 20 amino acids. CDR1 is SGHTA and CDR2 is FQGTGA in the germline V gene. The CDR3 region is CERDSAMYRCASSPGYEQYF.

This clonotype was detected ten times or more. V and J are TRBV12-3 or TRBV12-4 and TRBJ2-7; the match to TRBD1 covers 10 bases. The V gene end was trimmed by 6 bases and the J gene end by 3 bases; junction bases not matched to a gene: 8. CDR3 length: 15 residues. The CDR3 bases are TGTGCCAGCAGCCGGACCGGGACAGGGGACTACGAGCAGTACTTC. Residues: CASSRTGTGDYEQYF.

The genes are TRBV29-1 and TRBJ2-5, with TRBD2 identical over 10 bases. The germline gives CDR1 SQVTM, CDR2 ANQGSEA. V trimming: 6 bases; J trimming: 11 bases; junction bases outside the gene matches: 15. The CDR3 loop spans 14 amino acids. The CDR3 DNA is TGCAGCGTCACGCTAGCGGGAGAGGGGAATGAGCAGTACTTC. This sequence encodes CSVTLAGEGNEQYF.

The chain uses TRBV27 and TRBJ2-7; a possible D gene is TRBD1 (7 bases). Per the germline V gene, CDR1 is MNHEY and CDR2 is SMNVEV (reference sequence). The V and J ends lost 5 bases and 3 bases respectively, with 14 bases between them. CDR3 length: 14 amino acids. The CDR3 loop reads CASSGGGAIYEQYF. The CDR3 coding sequence is TGTGCCAGCAGTGGAGGGGGCGCGATCTACGAGCAGTACTTC.

Many counts were recorded for this clonotype. V usage is TRBV20-1 and J usage is TRBJ2-5, with 10 bases identical to TRBD2. Germline V gene data show CDR1 as DFQATT and CDR2 as SNEGSKA (reference sequence). The V segment lost 3 bases and the J segment 3 bases; nucleotides outside the gene matches: 4. This CDR3 is 14 amino acids long. The CDR3 loop reads CSASSGRREETQYF. The CDR3 DNA follows: TGCAGTGCTAGTAGCGGGAGGAGGGAAGAGACCCAGTACTTC.

Of note for this clonotype: Compared with germline, one end of the junction differs, possibly owing to a read error. The chain uses TRBV5-5 and TRBJ1-5; no clear D gene. The CDR3 consists of 15 residues. CDR1 is SGHKS, CDR2 YYEKEE, per germline (reference sequence). The CDR3 sequence is CASSLEGNLKQPQHF. In DNA form, the CDR3 reads TGCGCCAGCAGCTTGGAAGGCAACCTAAAGCAGCCCCAGCATTTT.

This clonotype was observed many times. This rearrangement joins TRBV29-1 to TRBJ1-2; no reliable D call. CDR1 and CDR2 from the germline V gene are SQVTM and ANQGSEA. The V gene lost 3 bases and the J gene lost 3 bases, with 11 bases spanning the gap. This CDR3 has 13 amino acids. CDR3 nucleotides: TGCAGCGTTGATTCCGGGGTTGACTATGGCTACACCTTC. Encoded protein: CSVDSGVDYGYTF.

This clonotype was recorded at least ten times. The V call is TRBV7-6, the J call TRBJ2-3, with D possibly being TRBD1 (5 bases). The CDR3 sequence is 13 residues long. CDR1 and CDR2 (germline): SGHVS, FNYEAQ. Between the trimmed V and J ends, which lost 9 bases and 6 bases, there was a span of 16 bases. The CDR3 DNA sequence: TGTGCCAGTGGGGCGGTGCTAATGGATACGCAGTATTTT. This codes for CASGAVLMDTQYF.

This clonotype has only one observation. The chain joins TRBV15 to TRBJ1-1; D perhaps matches TRBD1 (6 bases). Deletions cut 4 bases from V and 4 bases from J, with 16 bases between. This CDR3 is 15 amino acids long. Germline V gives CDR1 LNHNV, CDR2 YYDKDF (reference sequence). CDR3 in DNA: TGTGCCACCAGCATTCCGGGACATCAGTTCACTGAAGCTTTCTTT. Its translation is CATSIPGHQFTEAFF. Looking up the rest from reference TRBV15 and TRBJ1-1 gives the full variable domain: DAMVIQNPRYQVTQFGKPVTLSCSQTLNHNVMYWYQQKSSQAPKLLFHYYDKDFNNEADTPDNFQSRRPNTSFCFLDIRSPGLGDTAMYLCATSIPGHQFTEAFFGQGTRLTVV.

The table lists this clonotype with many counts. The chain links TRBV20-1 to TRBJ1-5; TRBD1 is a possible D gene (5 bases). Germline CDR1 and CDR2: DFQATT and SNEGSKA (reference sequence). This CDR3 region has 12 residues. Trimming pared 7 bases from V and 5 bases from J, leaving 12 bases between. The CDR3 coding sequence is TGCAGTGTCGCGACAGATTATCAGCCCCAGCATTTT. Translation: CSVATDYQPQHF.

This clonotype has at least ten counts. The chain combines TRBV20-1 with TRBJ1-4, with D uncertain. CDR3 size: 14 residues. V dropped 0 bases and J dropped 7 bases, with 12 bases sitting between them. CDR1 and CDR2 (germline): DFQATT, SNEGSKA (reference sequence). DNA for the CDR3: TGCAGTGCTAGAGATCCGGGGTGGGGTGAAAAACTGTTTTTT. It codes for CSARDPGWGEKLFF.

The rearrangement joins TRBV24-1 to TRBJ2-1; perhaps D is TRBD1 or TRBD2 (5 bases each). There are 15 residues in the CDR3. Germline V CDR1 and CDR2: KGHDR, SFDVKD. V lost 8 bases and J lost 8, with 21 bases in between. This CDR3 is CATTGTGPQADEQFF. As DNA, the CDR3 is TGTGCCACCACAGGGACCGGGCCTCAGGCCGATGAGCAGTTCTTC.

This clonotype was recorded at least ten times. V and J are TRBV30 and TRBJ2-7; tentative D call: TRBD2 (6 bases). Germline V gives CDR1 GTSNPN, CDR2 SVGIG (reference sequence). V lost 5 bases to trimming and J lost 2 bases, with 13 bases between them. The CDR3 extends over 13 amino acids. Here the CDR3 reads CAWARDWAYEQYF. The DNA of the CDR3 is TGTGCCTGGGCCAGGGACTGGGCCTACGAGCAGTACTTC.

The rearrangement uses TRBV30 and TRBJ2-5; D remains unclear. V lost 3 bases and J 3 bases, leaving 14 bases between the germline ends. The CDR3 is 14 residues long. CDR1 and CDR2 from the germline V gene are GTSNPN and SVGIG (reference sequence). The CDR3 loop reads CAWSPGSFEETQYF. The CDR3 nucleotides are TGTGCCTGGAGCCCTGGAAGCTTCGAAGAGACCCAGTACTTC.

The genes are TRBV4-3 and TRBJ1-5; 9 positions match TRBD1. Germline CDR1 reads LGHNA; CDR2 reads YSLEER. J gave up 2 bases and V 1 base, and 0 bases lay outside the gene matches. CDR3 length: 15 amino acids. The DNA of the CDR3 is TGCGCCAGCAGCCAAGGGACAGGGGGCAATCAGCCCCAGCATTTT. Translation gives CASSQGTGGNQPQHF.

V is TRBV9 and J is TRBJ1-1; possibly TRBD1 for D (6 bases). CDR1 and CDR2 (germline): SGDLS, YYNGEE. The CDR3 sequence is 16 residues long. Trimming took off 7 bases at V and 0 bases at J, with 19 bases between the two ends. CDR3 amino acids: CASSPPAGAVNTEAFF. The CDR3 coding sequence is TGTGCCAGCTCACCCCCGGCAGGGGCTGTGAACACTGAAGCTTTCTTT.

This clonotype is a singleton in its sample. The conserved phenylalanine or tryptophan normally closing the CDR3 is absent here, so this likely arose from a read error. This rearrangement joins TRBV2 to TRBJ1-1; 7 nucleotides line up with TRBD1. CDR3 length equals 18 residues. J lost 2 bases, V lost 8 bases, and 20 bases had no gene match. Germline CDR1 is SNHLY and CDR2 is FYNNEI. The CDR3 loop is CASQPGGNGQAVNTEAFL. DNA for the CDR3: TGTGCCAGCCAACCAGGGGGGAACGGACAGGCCGTCAACACTGAAGCTTTCCTT.

Ten or more counts support this clonotype. The germline gene is not matched at one end of the junction; a read error may be the cause. The V and J genes are TRBV20-1 and TRBJ1-2; D call uncertain. CDR1 and CDR2 (germline): DFQATT, SNEGSKA (reference sequence). This CDR3 spans 12 amino acids. The CDR3 DNA sequence: TGCAGTGCTAGAGACCTCCGGGTCCCCAACGCCTTC. As protein: CSARDLRVPNAF.

The J gene is TRBJ1-2, the V gene TRBV12-3 or TRBV12-4; TRBD1 agrees at 11 bases. This CDR3 is 15 amino acids long. J was trimmed by 4 bases and V by 0 bases; bases with no gene match: 1. The CDR3: CASSLAGQGAYGYTF. In DNA form, the CDR3 reads TGTGCCAGCAGTTTAGCCGGACAGGGGGCCTATGGCTACACCTTC.

In its sample, this clonotype was seen many times. This chain links TRBV2 with TRBJ2-7, with 7 bases aligning to TRBD2. The CDR3 spans 15 residues. J was trimmed by 3 bases and V by 10 bases; bases with no gene match: 15. Germline CDR1 SNHLY, CDR2 FYNNEI. This CDR3 reads CAINLGGRGVYEQYF. CDR3 coding DNA: TGTGCCATCAATTTGGGAGGGAGGGGAGTCTACGAGCAGTACTTC.